This entry concerns a single T cell receptor beta chain. What antigen it recognizes has not been identified. One base away there is no much larger clone; base qualities are not given. The sample originates from a study of blood T cell repertoires in COVID-19 (dated by TCRdb to the early 2020s). With regard to the full study: Samples from collaborators originated in the United States, Italy and Spain and spanned both the acute and convalescent phases of COVID-19. The material from the prospective study consisted of cDNA or gDNA derived from T cells, B-cell-depleted T cells, or PBMCs. Subjects who had been exposed to COVID-19, were actively infected with it, or had recovered from it provided the deeply sampled blood TCRbeta repertoires that made up the dataset. A freely available public database, intended as a resource for researchers studying the immune response to SARS-CoV-2, is where the repertoires were released. The samples were drawn from the first 160 participants of the ongoing ImmuneRACE study and from under 1,500 subjects provided by 6 global collaborators. The sample metadata nearly always contained a de-identified subject ID, COVID-19 status, age in years and sex. Where available, HLA class I and class II types were taken from metadata supplied by the sample provider and were not determined by assay-based typing.

Study-wide findings and limitations: The amount of clinical and demographic metadata varied by source and participant and was provided uncurated.

The CDR3 covers 18 residues, taking in both the cysteine and the phenylalanine. Only CDR3 DNA remains: 54 bases, in frame from the first base. Trimmed from V: 0 bases; trimmed from J: 5 bases; junction bases lacking a gene match: 13. CDR1 SGHVS and CDR2 FQNEAQ were looked up in the germline V gene. One collaborating source in Seattle enrolled patients during active infection and followed them longitudinally through the course of disease. Collaborating institutions collected whole blood in K2EDTA tubes following their own protocols. For TCRbeta analysis, collaborator samples were shipped as frozen whole blood, as isolated PBMCs, or as DNA extracted from either sample type. TCRbeta CDR3 regions were amplified from genomic DNA by means of the immunoSEQ Assay, a bias-controlled multiplex PCR. The published analysis was carried out like this. Nucleated cell counts per sample were estimated from amplification of reference gene primers within the assay. Sequence reads were collapsed and filtered to measure the absolute abundance of every unique TCRbeta CDR3 rearrangement. For each sample, productive Simpson clonality was calculated as the square root of Simpson's diversity index over productive rearrangements. This is the immuneACCESS table as TCRdb keeps it, with only in-frame sequences that have V and J called. A part of the clones is gone; compared with another copy, unresolved V genes explain less than half, and the rest is unexplained. The V and J calls and clone size come from that table; D and trimming were worked out from the DNA. The sample table lists 170,000 or so clones, approximately 86% of them with a count of one. Roughly 0.53% of the sample is in the top ten clones.

The TCR originated in a man aged 55-75 years with COVID-19, enrolled during active disease. The chain was built from TRBV7-8 and TRBJ2-3, and TRBD2 matches 8 of the central bases. Sequenced input: peripheral blood. In nucleotides, the sequence is TGTGCCAGCAGCTTAGCGACGCCCGCACAGCTAGCGGGAGATACGCAGTATTTT. Translated, it gives CASSLATPAQLAGDTQYF.